These 30 T cell receptor beta chains were all obtained from the same sample, sequenced in a study of T cell changes during pregnancy in multiple sclerosis. Libraries were prepared by immunoSEQ multiplex PCR; TCRdb keeps only in-frame clonotypes and omits some of them. The table lists fewer than 40,000 clones, just over 90% of them singletons. The sample consisted of CD4+ T cells from peripheral blood mononuclear cells, taken in the first trimester of pregnancy. These receptors were collected from a female donor in good health, enrolled as a control in a pregnancy study.

The chain couples TRBV11-2 to TRBJ2-2; TRBD1 matches 10 bases. Per germline, CDR1 SGHAT and CDR2 FQNNGV. Germline trimming cut 0 bases from V and 6 bases from J; bases unmatched to any gene: 1. The CDR3 is 15 amino acids. The CDR3 region is CASSLDGQGAGELFF. The CDR3 DNA reads TGTGCCAGCAGCTTAGACGGACAGGGGGCCGGGGAGCTGTTTTTT.

This sequence joins TRBV10-3 and TRBJ1-2; D is unresolved. V was trimmed by 0 bases and J by 7 bases, leaving 9 bases between them. Germline V gene lookup returns CDR1 ENHRY and CDR2 SYGVKD. This CDR3 has 13 residues. CDR3 residues: CAISESRAGGYTF. The CDR3 coding sequence is TGTGCCATCAGTGAGTCGCGGGCGGGTGGCTACACCTTC.

In DNA form, the CDR3 reads TGTGCCTGGAGCCTAGGGCAGGGAATCGGGGAGCTGTTTTTT. Translated: CAWSLGQGIGELFF. This sequence joins TRBV30 and TRBJ2-2; maybe TRBD1 (5 bases). The germline CDR1 and CDR2 sequences are GTSNPN and SVGIG (reference sequence). This CDR3 region has 14 residues. Trimming removed 3 bases from V and 7 bases from J, with 15 bases in between.

The chain carries TRBV18 and TRBJ1-1; TRBD1 might be the D (6 bases). This CDR3 region has 13 residues. CDR1 KGHSH and CDR2 LQKENI come from the germline V gene. With 2 bases removed from V and 3 bases from J, the gap between germline ends came to 7 bases. The CDR3 region is CASSPRQDTEAFF. The CDR3 DNA follows: TGTGCCAGCTCACCAAGACAGGACACTGAAGCTTTCTTT. Drawing the rest from reference TRBV18 and TRBJ1-1, the complete variable domain is NAGVMQNPRHLVRRRGQEARLRCSPMKGHSHVYWYRQLPEEGLKFMVYLQKENIIDESGMPKERFSAEFPKEGPSILRIQQVVRGDSAAYFCASSPRQDTEAFFGQGTRLTVV.

V is TRBV19 and J is TRBJ1-5, with a possible D match to TRBD1 (5 bases). V lost 5 bases and J 1 base, leaving 15 bases between the germline ends. The CDR3 is 16 residues long. Looked up from germline, CDR1 is LNHDA and CDR2 is SQIVND (reference sequence). In nucleotides, the CDR3 is TGTGCCAGTAGTTTGCGGGGGAAGCCAAGCAATCAGCCCCAGCATTTT. It is translated as CASSLRGKPSNQPQHF.

The gene calls are TRBV29-1 and TRBJ1-1; TRBD1 matches 9 bases. The CDR3 is 13 amino acids. V gave up 6 bases and J gave up 3 bases; unmatched junction bases: 5. Looked up from germline, CDR1 is SQVTM and CDR2 is ANQGSEA. The CDR3 loop reads CSVTRDRDTEAFF. The CDR3 DNA reads as TGCAGCGTCACCCGGGACAGGGACACTGAAGCTTTCTTT. Using reference TRBV29-1 and TRBJ1-1 for the parts outside the CDR3, the full variable domain is SAVISQKPSRDICQRGTSLTIQCQVDSQVTMMFWYRQQPGQSLTLIATANQGSEATYESGFVIDKFPISRPNLTFSTLTVSNMSPEDSSIYLCSVTRDRDTEAFFGQGTRLTVV.

The rearrangement links TRBV5-1 to TRBJ2-7; 7 positions agree with TRBD1. The ends lost 0 bases at V and 1 base at J; junction bases unmatched: 4. CDR3 length: 15 amino acids. In germline, CDR1 is SGHRS, CDR2 YFSETQ. The chain's CDR3 is CASSLEGTASYEQYF. The DNA of the CDR3 is TGCGCCAGCAGCTTGGAGGGGACAGCATCCTACGAGCAGTACTTC.

V usage is TRBV7-2 and J usage is TRBJ2-7; TRBD1 might be the D (5 bases). V was cut by 4 bases and J by 6 bases, with 10 bases left in between. The CDR3 runs to 12 residues. CDR1 and CDR2 (germline): SGHTA, FQGNSA. This CDR3 reads CASSSQGSEQYF. CDR3 sequence (DNA): TGTGCCAGCAGCTCCCAGGGAAGCGAGCAGTACTTC.

The V and J genes are TRBV15 and TRBJ1-1, with 7 bases identical to TRBD1. Trimming removed 0 bases from V and 1 base from J; junction bases left unmatched: 5. Germline lookup yields CDR1 LNHNV and CDR2 YYDKDF (reference sequence). CDR3 size: 16 residues. In DNA, the CDR3 is TGTGCCACCAGCAGAGATCGGGCAGGGGGGAACACTGAAGCTTTCTTT. This gives the protein CATSRDRAGGNTEAFF.

The rearrangement links TRBV2 to TRBJ1-6, with 7 nucleotides matching TRBD1. The trim removed 6 bases at V and 0 bases at J, leaving 2 bases unmatched. CDR1 and CDR2 (germline): SNHLY, FYNNEI. The length of the CDR3 is 15 residues. CDR3 sequence: CASRDRSSYNSPLHF. As DNA, the CDR3 is TGTGCCAGCAGGGACAGGAGCTCCTATAATTCACCCCTCCACTTT.

This clone was recorded only once. This chain connects TRBV4-2 to TRBJ2-3, with 8 bases identical to TRBD2. CDR1 and CDR2 (germline): LGHNA, YNFKEQ. Trimming cost V 6 bases and J 4 bases; bases outside gene matches: 18. This CDR3 has 18 amino acids. The DNA for the CDR3 is TGTGCCAGCAGTCACTTCGGGCGTCGCGGGGGGCAGGCAGATACGCAGTATTTT. It is translated as CASSHFGRRGGQADTQYF.

The V and J genes are TRBV11-2 and TRBJ1-1; D remains ambiguous. Germline assignment: CDR1 SGHAT and CDR2 FQNNGV. V shed 6 bases and J shed 3 bases, with 14 bases lying between them. The CDR3 is 14 residues long. In nucleotides, the CDR3 is TGTGCCAGCAGACCGGGAGCTCGGGACACTGAAGCTTTCTTT. Translating it yields CASRPGARDTEAFF.

This chain connects TRBV30 to TRBJ2-7; D is undetermined. The length of the CDR3 is 13 residues. Trimming pared 0 bases from V and 6 bases from J, leaving 12 bases between. In germline, CDR1 is GTSNPN, CDR2 SVGIG (reference sequence). For the CDR3, the DNA is TGTGCCTGGAGTGTACTTAGAGGCCTCGAGCAGTACTTC. It codes for CAWSVLRGLEQYF.

This clone was seen only once. V gene TRBV10-3 combines with J gene TRBJ1-3; 9 bases agree with TRBD1. V gave up 11 bases and J gave up 0 bases; unmatched junction bases: 8. The V gene's germline CDR1 is ENHRY and CDR2 SYGVKD. The CDR3 consists of 15 residues. The CDR3 reads CAAGQGGPSGNTIYF. The CDR3 DNA sequence: TGTGCCGCGGGACAGGGAGGCCCCTCTGGAAACACCATATATTTT.

The chain is built from TRBV11-2 and TRBJ1-2; no firm D call. Germline CDR1 is SGHAT and CDR2 is FQNNGV. The CDR3 runs to 13 residues. Trimming took off 0 bases at V and 13 bases at J, with 15 bases between the two ends. The CDR3 region has the DNA TGTGCCAGCAGCTTAGAAGCAGGCTACGCGGGCACCTTC. Translating gives CASSLEAGYAGTF.

The V and J genes are TRBV6-6 and TRBJ1-4; D gene unclear. CDR1 and CDR2 (germline): MNHNY, SVGAGI (reference sequence). The CDR3 covers 12 residues. The V gene lost 8 bases and the J gene lost 5 bases, with 9 bases spanning the gap. The CDR3 DNA sequence: TGTGCCAGCGGCCGGAGCAATGAAAAACTGTTTTTT. This encodes CASGRSNEKLFF.

The chain has TRBV7-2 and TRBJ1-5; 7 bases fit TRBD1. Germline V gene lookup returns CDR1 SGHTA and CDR2 FQGNSA. The J segment lost 4 bases and the V segment lost 5 bases, leaving 5 bases of the junction unmatched. The CDR3 loop spans 14 amino acids. The CDR3 DNA follows: TGTGCCAGCAGCGTACAGGGGAGGAATCAGCCCCAGCATTTT. This codes for CASSVQGRNQPQHF.

CDR3 in DNA: TGTGCCAGCTCACCCGGGTTCAATCAGCCCCAGCATTTT. The encoded protein is CASSPGFNQPQHF. The V gene is TRBV18, the J gene TRBJ1-5; D ambiguous. The V end was cut by 3 bases, the J end by 3 bases, with 6 bases between. This CDR3 contains 13 residues. The germline CDR1 and CDR2 sequences are KGHSH and LQKENI.

DNA for the CDR3: TGTGCCAGCAGTCGAGACAGGGGGGGCTACGAGCAGTACTTC. It yields the protein CASSRDRGGYEQYF. This chain connects TRBV6-5 to TRBJ2-7, with 9 bases lining up with TRBD1. The junction had 5 bases not matched to a gene; V was cut back by 5 bases and J by 3 bases. Germline loops: CDR1 MNHEY, CDR2 SVGAGI. This CDR3 has 14 amino acids.

The rearrangement uses TRBV5-1 and TRBJ2-5; perhaps TRBD2 as D (5 bases). V was cut by 4 bases and J by 4 bases, with 20 bases left in between. CDR3 length: 16 amino acids. CDR1 and CDR2 from the germline V gene are SGHRS and YFSETQ. CDR3 in DNA: TGCGCCAGCAGCCCGGGAAGCGAACTAGGACCAGAGACCCAGTACTTC. Translating it yields CASSPGSELGPETQYF.

The V call is TRBV2, the J call TRBJ1-1; the D gene is possibly TRBD1 (6 bases). This CDR3 comprises 14 residues. The V gene's germline CDR1 is SNHLY and CDR2 FYNNEI. V lost 4 bases and J 3 bases, leaving 12 bases between the germline ends. The CDR3 sequence is CASSVQGRDTEAFF. CDR3 nucleotides: TGTGCCAGCAGTGTCCAGGGGAGGGACACTGAAGCTTTCTTT.

The chain couples TRBV7-9 to TRBJ2-5; 8 nucleotides match TRBD2. This CDR3 contains 12 residues. Germline V lookup: CDR1 SEHNR, CDR2 FQNEAQ (reference sequence). The V gene end was trimmed by 6 bases and the J gene end by 4 bases; junction bases not matched to a gene: 1. CDR3 DNA: TGTGCCAGCAGAACTAGCGGAGAGACCCAGTACTTC. This translates into CASRTSGETQYF.

The chain employs TRBV5-4 and TRBJ1-4; D is undetermined. The CDR3 has 13 amino acids. CDR1 is SGHNT, CDR2 YYREEE, per germline (reference sequence). V was pared by 1 base and J by 5 bases, with 6 bases between. The CDR3 spells CASSLYENEKLFF. The CDR3 coding sequence is TGTGCCAGCAGCTTGTACGAGAATGAAAAACTGTTTTTT.

This clone was seen a few times. This chain uses TRBV14 with TRBJ1-3; D is uncertain. Germline lookup yields CDR1 SGHDN and CDR2 FVKESK. V dropped 4 bases and J dropped 0 bases, with 4 bases sitting between them. The CDR3 is 13 residues long. As DNA, the CDR3 is TGTGCCAGCAGCCCGAGCTCTGGAAACACCATATATTTT. Its translation: CASSPSSGNTIYF.

V and J are TRBV19 and TRBJ1-1, with 10 nucleotides matching TRBD1. The CDR3 runs to 13 residues. Germline V gene sequence: CDR1 LNHDA, CDR2 SQIVND (reference sequence). With V trimmed by 9 bases and J by 3 bases, 4 bases remained unmatched. The CDR3 is CASRDRGYTEAFF. The CDR3 bases are TGTGCCAGCCGGGACAGGGGATACACTGAAGCTTTCTTT.

The chain has TRBV28 and TRBJ1-5; D might be TRBD1 (5 bases). The CDR3 sequence is 15 residues long. Germline V gene sequence: CDR1 MDHEN, CDR2 SYDVKM. V dropped 6 bases and J dropped 0 bases, with 12 bases sitting between them. CDR3 coding DNA: TGTGCCAGCAGGGCAGGGAAGTTTAGCAATCAGCCCCAGCATTTT. It codes for CASRAGKFSNQPQHF. Full variable domain (rest looked up from reference TRBV28 and TRBJ1-5): DVKVTQSSRYLVKRTGEKVFLECVQDMDHENMFWYRQDPGLGLRLIYFSYDVKMKEKGDIPEGYSVSREKKERFSLILESASTNQTSMYLCASRAGKFSNQPQHFGDGTRLSIL.

This clone came up a few times. This rearrangement joins TRBV18 to TRBJ2-3, with TRBD2 as a possible D gene (7 bases). CDR3 size: 15 residues. The V gene lost 2 bases and the J gene lost 2 bases, with 11 bases spanning the gap. The germline V gene encodes CDR1 KGHSH and CDR2 LQKENI. The CDR3 spells CASSPRGGNTDTQYF. The CDR3, as DNA: TGTGCCAGCTCACCAAGGGGGGGGAACACAGATACGCAGTATTTT.

This chain links TRBV4-2 with TRBJ2-4; a possible D gene is TRBD2 (6 bases). Germline CDR1 reads LGHNA; CDR2 reads YNFKEQ. Trimming pared 4 bases from V and 10 bases from J, leaving 17 bases between. This CDR3 is 14 amino acids long. Here the CDR3 reads CASSREFAEGIQYF. Here the CDR3 DNA reads TGTGCCAGCAGCCGCGAGTTCGCGGAGGGGATTCAGTACTTC.

The chain recombines TRBV5-3 with TRBJ1-2; D is ambiguous. TRBV5-3 is noted as an ORF with a role that remains uncertain. This CDR3 is built from 15 residues. The V end lost 0 bases, the J end lost 2 bases, and 11 bases lay between the germline ends. The DNA for the CDR3 is TGTGCCAGAAGCTTGGTCTATAAGCCGAACTATGGCTACACCTTC. Translating gives CARSLVYKPNYGYTF.

This clone was recorded a few times. The V call is TRBV2, the J call TRBJ1-1; no clear D gene. CDR1 is SNHLY, CDR2 FYNNEI, per germline. The CDR3 is 11 amino acids. V gave up 6 bases and J gave up 6 bases, with 8 bases separating them. DNA of the CDR3: TGTGCCAGCAGCAACAGCCCTGAAGCTTTCTTT. The encoded protein is CASSNSPEAFF.